This TCR beta chain was sequenced during a study of T cell responses to AZD1222 COVID-19 vaccine. Trimming removed 7 bases at V and 3 bases at J, with 25 bases between. Germline assignment: CDR1 MNHEY and CDR2 SMNVEV (reference sequence). The CDR3 spans 17 residues. With regard to this clone: Its cognate antigen is unknown.

General study points: Spike-wide coverage was observed for vaccine-associated CD4 TCRs, with dominant responses at 160-218 and 743-854. Two doses of AZD1222 preceded a rise in Spike-specific TCR breadth and depth. Every sample of the repertoires postdated the peak T cell response. Among the donors, most were white British and more were female, and clonal diversity was possibly underestimated.

Sequencing used immunoSEQ multiplex PCR; TCRdb keeps in-frame clones, though not all of them. Altogether fewer than 120,000 clones are present, about 95% being singletons, with the ten largest covering roughly 3.1%. The sample in question was peripheral blood, obtained 28 days after the second AZD1222 dose. The V and J genes are TRBV27 and TRBJ2-7; D may be TRBD1 or TRBD2 (5 bases each). The TCR sequence derives from an adult who received the AZD1222 COVID-19 vaccine. CDR3 in DNA: TGTGCCAGCACTCCCCTACCGGGACGGTTGCGAAACTACGAGCAGTACTTC. Protein sequence: CASTPLPGRLRNYEQYF.